Here is one T cell receptor (beta chain) with its context. What this receptor recognizes is not known. Per-base qualities were not stored, and no clone one base away is much larger. TCRbeta CDR3 regions were amplified from genomic DNA by means of the immunoSEQ Assay, a bias-controlled multiplex PCR. For the original study's pipeline: The number of nucleated cells in each sample was estimated by amplification of reference gene primers within the assay. To quantify the absolute abundance of each unique TCRbeta CDR3 rearrangement, sequence reads were collapsed and filtered. For each sample, productive Simpson clonality was calculated as the square root of Simpson's diversity index over productive rearrangements. Imported from immuneACCESS, the table was reduced by TCRdb to in-frame sequences with V and J called. These copies leave out some clones; in studies compared against another copy, an unresolved V gene accounts for under half, and the cause of the remainder is not known. The D gene and trimming were derived from the DNA, and the V and J assignments and clone size from that table. In all, the sample holds around 200,000 clones, and approximately 80% of those were seen once. The ten largest account for approximately 7.1% of the sample.

Relative to germline, V is 3 bases shorter and J is 7 bases shorter, with 8 bases between their ends. Its CDR3 holds 13 amino acids, cysteine through phenylalanine. The only DNA kept is the CDR3, 39 bases in frame from the first base. In the germline V gene, CDR1 corresponds to SGHRS and CDR2 to YFSETQ. These data belong to a study of blood T cell repertoires in COVID-19 (dated by TCRdb to between 2020 and 2021). Study-wide context: Samples from collaborators originated in the United States, Italy and Spain and spanned both the acute and convalescent phases of COVID-19. Sample metadata almost always included a de-identified subject ID, COVID-19 status, age in years and sex. HLA class I and class II types, where available, came from metadata supplied by the sample provider rather than from assay-based typing. A freely available public database, intended as a resource for researchers studying the immune response to SARS-CoV-2, is where the repertoires were released. The material from the prospective study consisted of cDNA or gDNA derived from T cells, B-cell-depleted T cells, or PBMCs. The samples were drawn from the first 160 participants of the ongoing ImmuneRACE study and from over 950 subjects provided by 6 global collaborators. Deeply sampled blood TCRbeta repertoires from subjects exposed to, actively infected with, or recovered from COVID-19 were included in the dataset. The investigation overall reported the following: The quantity of clinical and demographic metadata differed by source and by participant and was supplied without curation.

The collaborating institutions used their own protocols to collect whole blood in K2EDTA tubes. Collaborator samples were shipped for TCRbeta analysis as frozen whole blood, isolated PBMCs, or DNA extracted from either sample type. This TCR was sampled from a human donor in a cohort sampled during active COVID-19. The rearranged segments are TRBV5-1 and TRBJ1-6; the D gene assignment is ambiguous. The sequencing sample was made of peripheral blood. The DNA sequence follows: TGCGCCAGCAGCTCTTTATCCAATTCACCCCTCCACTTT. It encodes CASSSLSNSPLHF.